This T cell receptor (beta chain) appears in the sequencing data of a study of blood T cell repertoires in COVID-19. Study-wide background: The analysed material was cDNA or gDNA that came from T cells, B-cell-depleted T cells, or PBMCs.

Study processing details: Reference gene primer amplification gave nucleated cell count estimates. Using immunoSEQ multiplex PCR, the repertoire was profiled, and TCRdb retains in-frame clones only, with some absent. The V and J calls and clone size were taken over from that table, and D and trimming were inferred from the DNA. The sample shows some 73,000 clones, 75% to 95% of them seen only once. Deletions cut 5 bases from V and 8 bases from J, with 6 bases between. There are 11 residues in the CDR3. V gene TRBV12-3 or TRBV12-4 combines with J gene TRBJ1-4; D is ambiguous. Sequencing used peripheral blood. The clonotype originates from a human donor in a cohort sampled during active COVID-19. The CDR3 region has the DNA TGTGCCAGCAGTATCTTCGAAAAACTGTTTTTT. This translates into CASSIFEKLFF.